A selection of T cell receptor beta chains follows, all from one sample in a study of CD8+ T cells in alopecia areata. The data were produced by immunoSEQ multiplex PCR, yet TCRdb's version contains in-frame clones alone and is incomplete. Here the sample spans 150,000 to 200,000 clones, about 63% being singletons. The sample here was CD4+ T cells sorted from blood, taken at week 0. The receptor set was obtained from a human donor with alopecia areata. Both conserved end residues are part of each CDR3. The D gene is left open where the match is weak. A row's size may be missing; if present it is once, few, many or a size class.

d_call j_call v_call clone_size cdr3_aa cdr3_nt
NA TRBJ2-6 TRBV7-2 NA CASTSAANVLTF TGTGCCAGCACCTCCGCGGCCAACGTCCTGACTTTC
NA TRBJ2-3 TRBV29-1 few CSVVGYTQYF TGCAGCGTTGTGGGGTATACGCAGTATTTT
NA TRBJ2-7 TRBV6-6 NA CASSSLREQYF TGTGCCAGCTCATCCCTCAGGGAGCAGTACTTC
NA TRBJ1-5 TRBV19 NA CASSMATRVGQPQHF TGTGCCAGTAGTATGGCGACACGGGTAGGGCAGCCCCAGCATTTT
NA TRBJ2-5 TRBV9 NA CASSVGAYEETQYF TGTGCCAGCAGCGTAGGAGCATACGAAGAGACCCAGTACTTC
TRBD1 TRBJ1-2 TRBV30 few CAWSRDRRAYGYTF TGTGCCTGGAGTAGGGACAGGCGGGCCTATGGCTACACCTTC
TRBD1 TRBJ1-1 TRBV5-1 few CASSIGQGKTEAFF TGCGCCAGCAGCATCGGACAGGGTAAAACTGAAGCTTTCTTT
NA TRBJ2-1 TRBV29-1 NA CSVRAGRQSNEQFF TGCAGCGTGAGGGCGGGACGACAGAGCAATGAGCAGTTCTTC
NA TRBJ1-5 TRBV2 NA CASSENLGQPQHF TGTGCCAGCAGTGAGAATTTGGGGCAGCCCCAGCATTTT
NA TRBJ2-3 TRBV6-5 NA CASSPSTDTQYF TGTGCCAGCTCGCCAAGCACAGATACGCAGTATTTT
TRBD2 TRBJ2-2 TRBV5-1 NA CASSIRTSGGPGELFF TGCGCCAGCAGCATACGGACTAGCGGGGGACCCGGGGAGCTGTTTTTT
TRBD1 TRBJ1-1 TRBV30 NA CAWSRDRGNTEAFF TGTGCCTGGAGTCGGGACAGGGGGAACACTGAAGCTTTCTTT
NA TRBJ2-3 TRBV4-2 NA CASSQGQPQTDTQYF TGTGCCAGCAGCCAAGGACAGCCGCAGACAGATACGCAGTATTTT
TRBD1 TRBJ2-3 TRBV5-1 NA CASREGPGTVTDTQYF TGCGCCAGCCGTGAGGGACCGGGGACAGTCACAGATACGCAGTATTTT
TRBD1 TRBJ1-2 TRBV14 many CASSQVTGQGSGYTF TGTGCCAGCAGCCAAGTAACGGGACAGGGCTCTGGCTACACCTTC
TRBD2 TRBJ2-7 TRBV5-1 NA CASSYSTSGSYEQYF TGCGCCAGCAGCTACTCGACTAGCGGCTCCTACGAGCAGTACTTC
NA TRBJ1-5 TRBV5-1 once CASSLDSNQPQHF TGCGCCAGCAGCTTAGACAGCAATCAGCCCCAGCATTTT
TRBD2 TRBJ2-1 TRBV4-1 NA CASSQEIAGSTSYNEQFF TGCGCCAGCAGCCAAGAGATAGCGGGGTCGACCTCCTACAATGAGCAGTTCTTC
NA TRBJ1-5 TRBV6-1 NA CASSAWTDEYGPQHF TGTGCCAGCAGTGCCTGGACAGATGAGTACGGGCCCCAGCATTTT
NA TRBJ2-1 TRBV2 NA CASSDFNEQFF TGTGCCAGCAGTGATTTTAACGAGCAGTTCTTC
NA TRBJ2-7 TRBV5-8 NA CASSGASPRQITYYEQYF TGTGCCAGCAGCGGGGCCAGCCCTAGACAGATTACCTACTACGAGCAGTACTTC
NA TRBJ1-2 TRBV6-5 NA CASSELRADSYTF TGTGCCAGCAGTGAACTGAGGGCAGATAGCTACACCTTC
NA TRBJ2-2 TRBV19 NA CASSSRTANTGELFF TGTGCCAGTAGTAGCAGGACAGCGAACACCGGGGAGCTGTTTTTT
TRBD2 TRBJ2-3 TRBV7-3 NA CASSSKSGGSTDTQYF TGTGCCAGCAGCTCCAAGAGCGGGGGAAGCACAGATACGCAGTATTTT
NA TRBJ2-5 TRBV5-1 NA CASSLVGQETQYF TGCGCCAGCAGCTTGGTTGGCCAAGAGACCCAGTACTTC
TRBD1 TRBJ2-1 TRBV5-1 NA CASSPDRGRFF TGCGCCAGCAGCCCTGACAGGGGAAGGTTCTTC
TRBD1 TRBJ2-1 TRBV6-5 once CASSSRTGNYNEQFF TGTGCCAGCAGCTCACGGACAGGGAACTACAATGAGCAGTTCTTC
TRBD1 TRBJ2-7 TRBV29-1 few CSVEDGTGNSYEQYF TGCAGCGTTGAAGATGGGACAGGGAACTCCTACGAGCAGTACTTC
NA TRBJ1-4 TRBV7-9 NA CASKVDRRNEKLFF TGTGCCAGCAAGGTGGACAGAAGGAATGAAAAACTGTTTTTT
NA TRBJ1-1 TRBV29-1 NA CSVVRRMNTEAFF TGCAGCGTTGTCAGGAGAATGAACACTGAAGCTTTCTTT
NA TRBJ2-7 TRBV4-1 few CASSPVEGRGYEQYF TGCGCCAGCAGTCCCGTGGAGGGTAGGGGGTACGAGCAGTACTTC
NA TRBJ2-3 TRBV7-2 NA CASSLAVLADTQYF TGTGCCAGCAGCTTAGCGGTCCTGGCAGATACGCAGTATTTT
NA TRBJ1-1 TRBV11-2 NA CASSFWGHTEAFF TGTGCCAGCAGCTTTTGGGGGCACACTGAAGCTTTCTTT